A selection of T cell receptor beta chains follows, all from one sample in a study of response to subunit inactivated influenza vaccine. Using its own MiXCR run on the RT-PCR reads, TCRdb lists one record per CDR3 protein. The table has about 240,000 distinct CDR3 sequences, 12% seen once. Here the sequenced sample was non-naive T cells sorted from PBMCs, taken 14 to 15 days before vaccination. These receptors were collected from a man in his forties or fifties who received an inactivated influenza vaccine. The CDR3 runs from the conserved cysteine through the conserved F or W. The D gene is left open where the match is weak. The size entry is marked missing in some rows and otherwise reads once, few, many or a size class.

CDR3nt: TGCGCCAGCAGCCCCGGGACTGGGTCAAATGAGCAGTTCTTC
CDR3aa: CASSPGTGSNEQFF
j_gene: TRBJ2-1
d_gene: .
abundance: .
v_gene: TRBV5-1

CDR3nt: TGCGCCAGGCCTCGGGGGGGGAGGTCCCAGTACTTC
CDR3aa: CARPRGGRSQYF
j_gene: TRBJ2-5
d_gene: TRBD2
abundance: few
v_gene: TRBV10-1

CDR3nt: TGCGCCAGCAGCTTGTTTGGTAGGGCGGATGAAAAACTGTTTTTT
CDR3aa: CASSLFGRADEKLFF
j_gene: TRBJ1-4
d_gene: .
abundance: many
v_gene: TRBV5-1

CDR3nt: TGTGCCACCAGCAGAGACAGGGTCACCTCTGGAAACACCATATATTTT
CDR3aa: CATSRDRVTSGNTIYF
j_gene: TRBJ1-3
d_gene: .
abundance: few
v_gene: TRBV15

CDR3nt: TGCGCCAGCAGCCAAGGGACTGAGGAGACCCAGTACTTC
CDR3aa: CASSQGTEETQYF
j_gene: TRBJ2-5
d_gene: .
abundance: .
v_gene: TRBV4-1

CDR3nt: TGTGCCTGGAGTACCACAGGGAATGAGCAGTTCTTC
CDR3aa: CAWSTTGNEQFF
j_gene: TRBJ2-1
d_gene: .
abundance: few
v_gene: TRBV30

CDR3nt: TGCGCCAGCAGCTTTGGCGCAGGGGTGGGTAACACTGAAGCTTTCTTT
CDR3aa: CASSFGAGVGNTEAFF
j_gene: TRBJ1-1
d_gene: .
abundance: few
v_gene: TRBV5-1

CDR3nt: TGTGCCAGCAGCTTAAATGGCAGGGACCAAGAGACCCAGTACTTC
CDR3aa: CASSLNGRDQETQYF
j_gene: TRBJ2-5
d_gene: .
abundance: few
v_gene: TRBV7-3

CDR3nt: TGTGCCAGCAGCAGGGGGACTAGCGGGAGCATAAATGAGCAGTTCTTC
CDR3aa: CASSRGTSGSINEQFF
j_gene: TRBJ2-1
d_gene: TRBD2
abundance: .
v_gene: TRBV12-3/TRBV12-4

CDR3nt: TGTGCCAGCAGCGTAGATTACGGGGGCACGGGCAATGAGCAGTTCTTC
CDR3aa: CASSVDYGGTGNEQFF
j_gene: TRBJ2-1
d_gene: .
abundance: many
v_gene: TRBV9